Below, 23 T cell receptor beta chains from the same sample are listed, as sequenced in a study of T cells after yellow fever vaccination. One entry per CDR3 protein, called by TCRdb with MiXCR from the 5' RACE reads. In the table there are about 340,000 distinct CDR3 sequences, around 12% of which are singletons. Sequenced here: CD4+ T cells sorted from PBMCs, sampled 15 days after the yellow fever booster vaccination. Receptors were obtained from a man aged 18-30 years who received the YFV17D yellow fever vaccine.

In its sample, this clonotype was seen many times. The genes are TRBV4-3 and TRBJ2-7, with D perhaps matching TRBD1 (6 bases). From germline, CDR1 is LGHNA and CDR2 YSLEER. The CDR3 runs 14 residues. The ends were cut back, 0 bases at V and 3 bases at J, with 9 bases in the middle. CDR3 coding DNA: TGCGCCAGCAGCCAAGACTACAGGGACTACGAGCAGTACTTC. Its translation is CASSQDYRDYEQYF.

This chain joins TRBV20-1 and TRBJ2-3, with 11 bases aligning to TRBD2. Per the germline V gene, CDR1 is DFQATT and CDR2 is SNEGSKA (reference sequence). The CDR3 is 16 amino acids. V gave up 4 bases and J gave up 6 bases; unmatched junction bases: 12. Here the CDR3 DNA reads TGCAGTGCTACACGGGCTAGCGGGGGGCCCGGGGATACGCAGTATTTT. This gives the protein CSATRASGGPGDTQYF.

This clonotype turned up a few times. The chain couples TRBV9 to TRBJ1-3; no clear D gene. Germline lookup yields CDR1 SGDLS and CDR2 YYNGEE. The CDR3 is 14 residues long. V lost 3 bases and J lost 3, with 10 bases in between. CDR3 amino acids: CASSAHPGGNTIYF. The CDR3 nucleotides are TGTGCCAGCAGCGCCCATCCGGGTGGAAACACCATATATTTT.

The V and J genes are TRBV19 and TRBJ2-7; 7 positions match TRBD1. The ends lost 7 bases at V and 3 bases at J; junction bases unmatched: 12. CDR3 size: 15 residues. Germline V CDR1 and CDR2: LNHDA, SQIVND (reference sequence). This CDR3 reads CASNLRTGSFYEQYF. DNA for the CDR3: TGTGCCAGTAATCTCAGGACAGGATCTTTCTACGAGCAGTACTTC.

This clonotype has ten or more counts. This sequence joins TRBV18 and TRBJ2-7; TRBD1 is a possible D gene (6 bases). Germline CDR1 and CDR2: KGHSH and LQKENI. CDR3 size: 12 residues. The V gene lost 3 bases and the J gene lost 3 bases, with 6 bases spanning the gap. The CDR3: CASSPDSYEQYV. The CDR3 coding sequence is TGTGCCAGCTCACCGGACAGCTACGAGCAGTACGTC.

This clonotype was detected only a few times. The gene calls are TRBV19 and TRBJ2-1, with TRBD2 matching over 8 bases. V lost 7 bases and J lost 7; bases outside the gene matches: 15. The CDR3 totals 16 residues. The V gene's germline CDR1 is LNHDA and CDR2 SQIVND (reference sequence). CDR3 DNA: TGTGCCAGTACGCGCGTTTCGGGGGGGCAATTTAATGAGCAGTTCTTC. The encoded protein is CASTRVSGGQFNEQFF.

This clonotype showed up just a few times. V gene TRBV7-2 combines with J gene TRBJ1-2; no definite D call. The V gene's germline CDR1 is SGHTA and CDR2 FQGNSA. Trimming took off 3 bases at V and 4 bases at J, with 15 bases between the two ends. The CDR3 contains 15 residues. CDR3 amino acids: CASSLIPSGVYGYTF. The CDR3 bases are TGTGCCAGCAGCTTGATCCCTAGTGGGGTCTATGGCTACACCTTC.

The chain combines TRBV6-2 or TRBV6-3 with TRBJ2-7; D is undetermined. CDR1 and CDR2 from the germline V gene are MNHEY and SVGEGT. The length of the CDR3 is 11 residues. V lost 6 bases and J lost 3, with 6 bases in between. DNA for the CDR3: TGTGCCAGCAGCACGGGCTACGAGCAGTACGTC. Encoded protein: CASSTGYEQYV.

V gene TRBV12-5 combines with J gene TRBJ1-6; TRBD1 aligns across 9 bases. CDR3 size: 16 residues. Per germline, CDR1 LGHNT and CDR2 FRNRAP. The V segment lost 0 bases and the J segment 7 bases; nucleotides outside the gene matches: 4. The CDR3 sequence is CASGLVAGTGNSPLHF. In nucleotides, the CDR3 is TGTGCTAGTGGTTTGGTAGCAGGGACAGGGAATTCACCCCTCCACTTT.

Ten or more counts support this clonotype. J is TRBJ2-5 and V is TRBV7-2; TRBD2 aligns across 13 bases. Trimming removed 4 bases from V and 5 bases from J; junction bases left unmatched: 13. The length of the CDR3 is 18 residues. CDR1 is SGHTA, CDR2 FQGNSA, per germline. The CDR3 region has the DNA TGTGCCAGCAGCTCCCGACTAGCGGGGGGCGGTCGTCGGGAGACCCAGTACTTC. Translation gives CASSSRLAGGGRRETQYF.

In its sample, this clonotype was seen many times. The chain has TRBV20-1 and TRBJ2-1; 10 nucleotides agree with TRBD2. V lost 3 bases, J lost 8 bases, and 16 bases stayed unmatched. CDR3 length: 17 residues. Per germline, CDR1 DFQATT and CDR2 SNEGSKA (reference sequence). CDR3 in amino acids: CSASDPLLAGDVDEQFF. The CDR3 nucleotides are TGCAGTGCTAGCGACCCTCTGCTAGCGGGGGACGTGGATGAGCAGTTCTTC.

The chain joins TRBV27 to TRBJ1-5; 9 bases fit TRBD1. Trimming cost V 4 bases and J 4 bases; bases outside gene matches: 11. Germline assignment: CDR1 MNHEY and CDR2 SMNVEV (reference sequence). CDR3 length equals 17 residues. The CDR3 bases are TGTGCCAGCAGTTCTAGATCCCGGGACAGGGATAATCAGCCCCAGCATTTT. The encoded protein is CASSSRSRDRDNQPQHF.

This clonotype showed up just a few times. The CDR3 reads CASSLRRGDQPQHF. Here the CDR3 DNA reads TGCGCCAGCAGCCTTAGACGGGGGGATCAGCCCCAGCATTTT. V gene TRBV4-3 combines with J gene TRBJ1-5, with TRBD1 as a possible D gene (5 bases). V shed 4 bases and J shed 5 bases, with 12 bases lying between them. Germline V CDR1 and CDR2: LGHNA, YSLEER. This CDR3 contains 14 residues.

This clonotype was detected only a few times. The chain carries TRBV4-2 and TRBJ1-2, with 8 nucleotides matching TRBD1. The CDR3 is 17 amino acids. Germline loops: CDR1 LGHNA, CDR2 YNFKEQ. J was trimmed by 4 bases and V by 0 bases; bases with no gene match: 10. The CDR3 DNA sequence: TGTGCCAGCAGCCAAGATGAAATCAGGGGGCGGGGCTATGGCTACACCTTC. This sequence encodes CASSQDEIRGRGYGYTF.

This chain joins TRBV5-6 and TRBJ2-1; 7 positions match TRBD1. In germline, CDR1 is SGHDT, CDR2 YYEEEE. With V trimmed by 5 bases and J by 6 bases, 5 bases remained unmatched. The CDR3 runs to 13 residues. This CDR3 is CASSSRQGNEQFF. For the CDR3, the DNA is TGTGCCAGCAGTTCCCGACAGGGCAATGAGCAGTTCTTC. The whole variable domain, remainder taken from reference TRBV5-6 and TRBJ2-1, is DAGVTQSPTHLIKTRGQQVTLRCSPKSGHDTVSWYQQALGQGPQFIFQYYEEEERQRGNFPDRFSGHQFPNYSSELNVNALLLGDSALYLCASSSRQGNEQFFGPGTRLTVL.

The chain has TRBV20-1 and TRBJ2-2; 14 bases fit TRBD2. CDR3 length: 16 amino acids. After removal of 6 bases from V and 6 bases from J, the junction contained 9 bases not matched to a gene. CDR1 is DFQATT, CDR2 SNEGSKA, per germline (reference sequence). CDR3 bases: TGCAGTGCCCCGACTAGCGGGGGGGCCTGGGCCGGGGAGCTGTTTTTT. Translated: CSAPTSGGAWAGELFF.

Only a few counts were recorded for this clonotype. V usage is TRBV6-5 and J usage is TRBJ1-5; D is perhaps TRBD1 (5 bases). The germline V gene has CDR1 MNHEY and CDR2 SVGAGI. CDR3 length: 18 amino acids. Between the trimmed V and J ends, which lost 6 bases and 1 base, there was a span of 22 bases. CDR3 DNA sequence: TGTGCCAGCAGCTTACTACCCCCTTTGGGGGAAAGCAATCAGCCCCAGCATTTT. Encoded protein: CASSLLPPLGESNQPQHF.

The J gene is TRBJ1-2, the V gene TRBV5-1; 8 bases agree with TRBD1. Trimming at V came to 3 bases and at J to 6 bases, leaving 7 bases not matched to a gene. The CDR3 loop spans 14 amino acids. CDR1 is SGHRS, CDR2 YFSETQ, per germline. CDR3 DNA sequence: TGCGCCAGCAGCTCGGGACAGGAAAAGAATGGCTACACCTTC. It is translated as CASSSGQEKNGYTF.

The CDR3 is CASSRVTSTDTQYF. The CDR3 nucleotides are TGCGCCAGCAGTCGGGTCACTAGCACAGATACGCAGTATTTT. This chain joins TRBV5-1 and TRBJ2-3; D remains ambiguous. V was cut by 5 bases and J by 0 bases, with 10 bases left in between. This CDR3 has 14 residues. Germline V gene sequence: CDR1 SGHRS, CDR2 YFSETQ.

The V and J genes are TRBV20-1 and TRBJ1-5, with D perhaps TRBD1 (6 bases). CDR3 length: 16 amino acids. Trimming cost V 5 bases and J 0 bases, with 17 bases left between them. CDR1 is DFQATT and CDR2 is SNEGSKA in the germline V gene (reference sequence). The CDR3 DNA reads TGCAGTGCTGCGGACAGAACGTTACATAGCAATCAGCCCCAGCATTTT. It yields the protein CSAADRTLHSNQPQHF.

This clonotype appeared a few times. The V call is TRBV5-5, the J call TRBJ2-5, with D possibly matching TRBD2 (6 bases). This CDR3 region has 15 residues. From germline, CDR1 is SGHKS and CDR2 YYEKEE (reference sequence). Trimming cost V 6 bases and J 4 bases, with 19 bases left between them. DNA for the CDR3: TGTGCCAGCACCCGGAGCGCCGGGGGTGGAGAGACCCAGTACTTC. Translated: CASTRSAGGGETQYF.

The chain combines TRBV4-3 with TRBJ2-5; D is possibly TRBD1 or TRBD2 (5 bases each). Germline V gene lookup returns CDR1 LGHNA and CDR2 YSLEER. Trimming took off 0 bases at V and 5 bases at J, with 13 bases between the two ends. The CDR3 covers 15 residues. The CDR3 nucleotides read TGCGCCAGCAGCCAAGAGGGTCCTGAGGGGGAGACCCAGTACTTC. This translates into CASSQEGPEGETQYF.

CDR3 in amino acids: CASSLCPSWTDTQYF. As DNA, the CDR3 is TGTGCCAGCAGTTTATGTCCTAGTTGGACAGATACGCAGTATTTT. The rearrangement links TRBV27 to TRBJ2-3; D remains unclear. V gave up 1 base and J gave up 3 bases, with 11 bases separating them. Germline V CDR1 and CDR2: MNHEY, SMNVEV (reference sequence). The length of the CDR3 is 15 residues.